This T cell receptor (beta chain) stems from a study of PD-1 blockade in classical Hodgkin lymphoma. Points from the study as a whole: What caused the repertoire differences, perhaps disease activity or prior therapy, remains undefined.

Libraries were prepared by immunoSEQ multiplex PCR; TCRdb keeps only in-frame clonotypes and omits some of them. The table shows around 19,000 clones, with 80% occurring only once. The time point here: cycle 4 day 1 (C4D1), after less than 7 weeks of nivolumab. Every patient was affected by relapse after autologous stem cell transplantation, while exposure to brentuximab vedotin was not uniform. The CDR3 extends over 15 amino acids. The germline V gene encodes CDR1 SGHTA and CDR2 FQGNSA. The V end lost 1 base, the J end lost 4 bases, and 12 bases lay between the germline ends. In regard to this clone: Its antigen is not identified.

The chain employs TRBV7-2 and TRBJ2-3; perhaps TRBD2 as D (5 bases). Material: peripheral blood mononuclear cells (PBMCs), obtained before the fourth cycle of nivolumab. This sequence originates from a human donor with classical Hodgkin lymphoma. CDR3 sequence (DNA): TGTGCCAGCAGCTTAGGGGGTGTTAGCGCAGATACGCAGTATTTT. It codes for CASSLGGVSADTQYF.